Below, 14 T cell receptor beta chains from the same sample are listed, as sequenced in a study of graft-versus-host responses after intestinal transplantation. Profiling relied on immunoSEQ multiplex PCR, and the TCRdb table lists in-frame clones only, not all of them. The sample carries tens of thousands of clones, roughly four fifths recorded once. The sample was PBMCs, taken roughly 1,000 days after transplant. These receptors were collected from a human patient who received an intestinal transplant, so some T cells may come from the graft donor.

This chain connects TRBV7-2 to TRBJ2-5, with 11 bases fitting TRBD1. With V trimmed by 1 base and J by 7 bases, 5 bases remained unmatched. Germline CDR1 and CDR2: SGHTA and FQGNSA. The CDR3 totals 15 residues. CDR3 sequence reads: CASSLGTGGWVTQYF. DNA of the CDR3: TGTGCCAGCAGCTTAGGGACAGGGGGCTGGGTGACCCAGTACTTC.

The chain is built from TRBV28 and TRBJ2-5, with 11 bases identical to TRBD1. The ends lost 10 bases at V and 4 bases at J; junction bases unmatched: 8. CDR3 length: 14 amino acids. Germline V gene sequence: CDR1 MDHEN, CDR2 SYDVKM. The CDR3 DNA sequence: TGTGCCACATATGGGACAGGGGGGGGAGAGACCCAGTACTTC. Its protein is CATYGTGGGETQYF.

This chain uses TRBV29-1 with TRBJ1-2, with no clear D. The CDR3 contains 10 residues. V lost 4 bases and J lost 7, with 7 bases in between. The germline gives CDR1 SQVTM, CDR2 ANQGSEA. The CDR3 here is CSVGEGGYTF. As DNA, the CDR3 is TGCAGCGTTGGAGAGGGTGGCTACACCTTC.

This clone has just one count. The chain carries TRBV10-2 and TRBJ2-1; D gene ambiguous. From germline, CDR1 is WSHSY and CDR2 SAAADI. The CDR3 sequence is 11 residues long. V was trimmed by 2 bases and J by 11 bases, leaving 7 bases between them. Written as DNA, the CDR3 is TGCGCCAGCAGTGAGGTAGAGAAGCAGTTCTTC. Its protein product is CASSEVEKQFF.

CDR3 DNA: TGTGCCAGCAGTCCGGGGGGGGGTCAGGACTATGGCTACACCTTC. Encoded protein: CASSPGGGQDYGYTF. The chain links TRBV28 to TRBJ1-2, with D tentatively TRBD1 (5 bases). The CDR3 is made up of 15 amino acids. V lost 5 bases and J 3 bases, leaving 16 bases between the germline ends. Germline V gives CDR1 MDHEN, CDR2 SYDVKM.

The chain links TRBV27 to TRBJ2-2, with D perhaps matching TRBD1 (5 bases). Trimming removed 3 bases at V and 0 bases at J, with 20 bases between. The germline V gene encodes CDR1 MNHEY and CDR2 SMNVEV (reference sequence). CDR3 size: 19 residues. CDR3 nucleotides: TGTGCCAGCAGTTTTGGGGCTTTGGGCACGATACCGAACACCGGGGAGCTGTTTTTT. It is translated as CASSFGALGTIPNTGELFF.

This clone is medium-sized within its sample. J is TRBJ2-7 and V is TRBV7-6; D is unresolved. V lost 4 bases to trimming and J lost 6 bases, with 19 bases between them. Per germline, CDR1 SGHVS and CDR2 FNYEAQ. The CDR3 has 15 residues. The CDR3 nucleotides read TGTGCCAGCAGCTCCGACAATTCTATCTTTGGCGAGCAGTACTTC. This codes for CASSSDNSIFGEQYF.

This clone turned up a few times. The rearrangement joins TRBV9 to TRBJ1-1; unclear D gene. Germline CDR1 reads SGDLS; CDR2 reads YYNGEE. V was cut by 4 bases and J by 3 bases, with 7 bases left in between. The CDR3 totals 12 residues. This chain's CDR3 is CASSPHDTEAFF. The CDR3 DNA sequence: TGTGCCAGCAGCCCACACGACACTGAAGCTTTCTTT.

The chain links TRBV5-1 to TRBJ2-5, with TRBD2 matching over 7 bases. This CDR3 comprises 15 residues. Germline V gene lookup returns CDR1 SGHRS and CDR2 YFSETQ. Trimming took 0 bases from V and 2 from J; bases not matched to a gene: 4. CDR3 region: CASSLGSGGQETQYF. The CDR3, as DNA: TGCGCCAGCAGCTTGGGGTCGGGGGGACAAGAGACCCAGTACTTC.

The genes are TRBV5-1 and TRBJ2-2; weak D call: TRBD2 (7 bases). With 3 bases removed from V and 4 bases from J, the gap between germline ends came to 19 bases. The CDR3 totals 17 residues. Germline V gene lookup returns CDR1 SGHRS and CDR2 YFSETQ. The CDR3, as DNA: TGCGCCAGCAGCTGGGGGCGGGAGATTCTGCTCACCGGGGAGCTGTTTTTT. It yields the protein CASSWGREILLTGELFF.

There are a few counts of this clone. The chain recombines TRBV7-9 with TRBJ2-2; D is perhaps TRBD1 (6 bases). V was cut by 5 bases and J by 6 bases, with 13 bases left in between. Germline CDR1 reads SEHNR; CDR2 reads FQNEAQ (reference sequence). The length of the CDR3 is 14 residues. The CDR3 region is CASSVQQGSGELFF. CDR3 coding DNA: TGTGCCAGCAGCGTGCAACAGGGATCCGGGGAGCTGTTTTTT.

This chain connects TRBV7-8 to TRBJ2-3; possibly TRBD1 for D (5 bases). The CDR3 covers 15 residues. Germline lookup yields CDR1 SGHVS and CDR2 FQNEAQ. The V and J ends lost 4 bases and 0 bases respectively, with 11 bases between them. CDR3 region: CASSSRQKSTDTQYF. DNA for the CDR3: TGTGCCAGCAGCTCCCGACAGAAAAGCACAGATACGCAGTATTTT.

V gene TRBV19 combines with J gene TRBJ1-5; D gene uncertain. Germline CDR1 and CDR2: LNHDA and SQIVND (reference sequence). With 10 bases removed from V and 3 bases from J, the gap between germline ends came to 13 bases. The CDR3 length is 13 residues. DNA of the CDR3: TGTGCCACCGCCGACGGTTACAATCAGCCCCAGCATTTT. Translation: CATADGYNQPQHF.

The chain uses TRBV7-3 and TRBJ2-1; 8 bases fit TRBD2. Trimming at V came to 5 bases and at J to 0 bases, leaving 6 bases not matched to a gene. CDR1 SGHTA and CDR2 FQGTGA come from the germline V gene. This CDR3 is built from 16 residues. CDR3 in DNA: TGTGCCAGCAGCCCCCGGGGGGGGAGCTCCTACAATGAGCAGTTCTTC. It is translated as CASSPRGGSSYNEQFF.